The 11 T cell receptor beta chains below come from one sample, sequenced in a study of patients with pleural tuberculosis. Each CDR3 protein is one row after TCRdb ran MiXCR on the reads. The data contain about 30,000 distinct CDR3 sequences, 15% to 20% of them singletons. Source material: peripheral blood. The origin of the receptors is a human donor with pleural tuberculosis.

This clonotype has a count of ten or more. This chain uses TRBV19 with TRBJ1-3; D not resolved. Germline CDR1 and CDR2: LNHDA and SQIVND (reference sequence). The CDR3 length is 12 residues. V dropped 5 bases and J dropped 5 bases, with 7 bases sitting between them. Here the CDR3 reads CASSAQRNTIYF. In DNA form, the CDR3 reads TGTGCCAGTAGTGCCCAGCGAAACACCATATATTTT.

On this clonotype itself: With a much larger clone just one base away, this may be a read error. The J gene is TRBJ2-6, the V gene TRBV10-2, with TRBD2 matching over 13 bases. The V gene's germline CDR1 is WSHSY and CDR2 SAAADI. CDR3 length: 17 amino acids. The CDR3 spells CATSPGLAGSGANVLTF. As DNA, the CDR3 is TGTGCCACCAGTCCGGGACTAGCGGGGTCTGGGGCCAACGTCCTGACTTTC.

This clonotype was picked up many times. The genes are TRBV6-1 and TRBJ2-1, with 11 bases that match TRBD1. After removal of 3 bases from V and 4 bases from J, the junction contained 5 bases not matched to a gene. Germline CDR1 is MNHNS and CDR2 is SASEGT. The length of the CDR3 is 16 residues. The CDR3 DNA reads TGTGCCAGCAGTGACGGGGACAGGGGGTTATACAATGAGCAGTTCTTC. Translating it yields CASSDGDRGLYNEQFF.

This clonotype was counted at least ten times. The chain carries TRBV28 and TRBJ2-7; D unresolved. This CDR3 is built from 13 residues. Germline V gene lookup returns CDR1 MDHEN and CDR2 SYDVKM. Trimming cost V 5 bases and J 2 bases, with 10 bases left between them. For the CDR3, the DNA is TGTGCCAGCAGTCCCTCCCCCCCCTACGAGCAGTACTTC. Its protein is CASSPSPPYEQYF.

This clonotype was recorded at least ten times. The V gene is TRBV5-4, the J gene TRBJ2-5; no clear D gene. Per the germline V gene, CDR1 is SGHNT and CDR2 is YYREEE (reference sequence). V lost 4 bases and J lost 1, with 8 bases in between. This CDR3 comprises 13 residues. CDR3 loop: CASSTYGQETQYF. In DNA, the CDR3 is TGTGCCAGCAGCACTTATGGCCAAGAGACCCAGTACTTC.

This clonotype was seen many times. The chain joins TRBV7-9 to TRBJ2-7; 9 bases are shared with TRBD1. CDR3 size: 14 residues. Losses at the gene ends were 3 bases for V and 3 bases for J; bases not matched to a gene: 3. Germline loops: CDR1 SEHNR, CDR2 FQNEAQ (reference sequence). CDR3 DNA: TGTGCCAGCAGCTTTCGGACAGGGGACTACGAGCAGTACTTC. This gives the protein CASSFRTGDYEQYF.

V usage is TRBV12-3 or TRBV12-4 and J usage is TRBJ2-2; D not resolved. Trimming removed 6 bases from V and 0 bases from J, with 8 bases in between. The CDR3 runs 14 residues. This CDR3 reads CASSGRSNTGELFF. Written as DNA, the CDR3 is TGTGCCAGCAGCGGGCGCTCGAACACCGGGGAGCTGTTTTTT.

The chain has TRBV5-6 and TRBJ2-5, with 7 bases that match TRBD2. This CDR3 spans 15 amino acids. The V gene end was trimmed by 0 bases and the J gene end by 2 bases; junction bases not matched to a gene: 4. Germline loops: CDR1 SGHDT, CDR2 YYEEEE. CDR3 sequence: CASSLGWGGQETQYF. CDR3 sequence (DNA): TGTGCCAGCAGCTTGGGTTGGGGGGGACAAGAGACCCAGTACTTC.

The rearrangement joins TRBV29-1 to TRBJ2-7; D gene unclear. V lost 4 bases, J lost 0 bases, and 7 bases lay in between. Germline lookup yields CDR1 SQVTM and CDR2 ANQGSEA. The CDR3 length is 12 residues. The chain's CDR3 is CSVVRCSYEQYF. The CDR3 nucleotides are TGCAGCGTTGTCAGGTGCTCCTACGAGCAGTACTTC.

This clonotype is categorized as medium-sized. J is TRBJ2-3 and V is TRBV27, with no clear D. V was clipped by 6 bases and J by 2 bases, with 12 bases between them. Germline lookup yields CDR1 MNHEY and CDR2 SMNVEV (reference sequence). The CDR3 spans 14 residues. This CDR3 reads CASRPHRPTDTQYF. CDR3 sequence (DNA): TGTGCCAGCAGGCCCCATCGCCCCACAGATACGCAGTATTTT.

With respect to this clonotype: A read error may account for a junction end that differs from germline. The chain links TRBV4-2 to TRBJ1-1; TRBD1 might be the D (6 bases). CDR3 length equals 16 residues. Germline CDR1 is LGHNA and CDR2 is YNFKEQ. The CDR3 DNA sequence: TGTGCCAGCTGCCAAGAAGGGACACGGTCGGACACTCAAGCTTTCTTT. Amino acids: CASCQEGTRSDTQAFF.